This T cell receptor (beta chain) is drawn from a study of T cell changes during pregnancy in multiple sclerosis. Using immunoSEQ multiplex PCR, the repertoire was profiled, and TCRdb retains in-frame clones only, with some absent. Found here are more than 30,000 clones, roughly 92% of them singletons; the top ten hold 0.95% to 1.5%. CDR1 is SQVTM, CDR2 ANQGSEA, per germline. V dropped 5 bases and J dropped 7 bases, with 21 bases sitting between them. The CDR3 is made up of 14 amino acids. The chain uses TRBV29-1 and TRBJ2-7, with a possible D match to TRBD2 (6 bases). This clonotype was obtained from a female donor with multiple sclerosis, enrolled in a pregnancy study. Source material: PBMCs (not recorded whether the cells were cultured). Here the CDR3 reads CSVRKTGDMGEQYF. For the CDR3, the DNA is TGCAGCGTTCGTAAGACGGGGGATATGGGAGAGCAGTACTTC.